The 3 T cell receptor beta chains given below trace back to one sample, sequenced in a study of control samples from healthy donors and cancer patients. Data came from immunoSEQ multiplex PCR; TCRdb stores just in-frame clones and leaves some out. The sample holds 22,000 or so clones, 75% to 90% seen once. Sequencing was done on a sample of PBMCs. The receptors originated from a man in his sixties with head and neck cancer.

The gene calls are TRBV2 and TRBJ2-7; D remains ambiguous. The CDR3 runs to 17 residues. Germline CDR1 and CDR2: SNHLY and FYNNEI. V dropped 6 bases and J dropped 6 bases, with 27 bases sitting between them. The CDR3: CASSLQCNRQTACEQYF. CDR3 in DNA: TGTGCCAGCAGCCTCCAGTGCAATAGGCAGACCGCCTGCGAGCAGTACTTC.

The V gene is TRBV25-1, the J gene TRBJ1-1; D is possibly TRBD1 (6 bases). V lost 6 bases to trimming and J lost 3 bases, with 8 bases between them. Germline V gives CDR1 MGHDK, CDR2 SYGVNS. The CDR3 runs to 12 residues. The CDR3 region is CASRTGDTEAFF. In nucleotides, the CDR3 is TGTGCCAGCAGGACAGGCGACACTGAAGCTTTCTTT. Complete variable domain (other parts from reference TRBV25-1 and TRBJ1-1): EADIYQTPRYLVIGTGKKITLECSQTMGHDKMYWYQQDPGMELHLIHYSYGVNSTEKGDLSSESTVSRIRTEHFPLTLESARPSHTSQYLCASRTGDTEAFFGQGTRLTVV.

Of note for this clone: Other DNA variants within this sample encode the same CDR3. The chain combines TRBV6-6 with TRBJ1-2; tentatively, D is TRBD1 (6 bases). The germline CDR1 and CDR2 sequences are MNHNY and SVGAGI (reference sequence). V lost 0 bases and J 2 bases, leaving 10 bases between the germline ends. CDR3 length equals 15 residues. Written as DNA, the CDR3 is TGTGCCAGCAGTTACTCAAGAGGGGGGAACTATGGCTACACCTTC. Its translation is CASSYSRGGNYGYTF.